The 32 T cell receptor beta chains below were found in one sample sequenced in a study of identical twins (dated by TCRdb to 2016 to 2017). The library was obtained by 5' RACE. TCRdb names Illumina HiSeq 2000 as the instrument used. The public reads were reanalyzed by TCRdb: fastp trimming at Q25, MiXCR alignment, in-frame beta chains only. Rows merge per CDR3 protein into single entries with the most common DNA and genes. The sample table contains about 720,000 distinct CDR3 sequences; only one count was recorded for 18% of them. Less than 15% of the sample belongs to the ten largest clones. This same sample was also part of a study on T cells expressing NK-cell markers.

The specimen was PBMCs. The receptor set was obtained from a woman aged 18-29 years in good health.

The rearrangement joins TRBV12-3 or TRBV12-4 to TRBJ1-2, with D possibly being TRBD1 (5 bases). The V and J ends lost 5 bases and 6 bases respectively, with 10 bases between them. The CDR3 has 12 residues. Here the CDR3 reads CASSRQYDGYTF. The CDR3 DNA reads TGTGCCAGCAGTCGACAGTACGATGGCTACACCTTC.

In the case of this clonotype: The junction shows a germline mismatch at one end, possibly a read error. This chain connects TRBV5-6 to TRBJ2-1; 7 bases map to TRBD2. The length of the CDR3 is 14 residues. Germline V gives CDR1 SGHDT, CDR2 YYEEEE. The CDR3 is CASSWGRGYSEQFF. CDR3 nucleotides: TGTGCCAGCAGCTGGGGGAGGGGATACAGTGAGCAGTTCTTC.

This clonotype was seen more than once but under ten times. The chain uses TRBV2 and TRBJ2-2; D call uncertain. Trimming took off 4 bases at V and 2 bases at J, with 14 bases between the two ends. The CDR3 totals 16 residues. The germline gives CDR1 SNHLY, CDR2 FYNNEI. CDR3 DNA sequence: TGTGCCAGCAGTGCGGTCAAAGCTTCTAACACCGGGGAGCTGTTTTTT. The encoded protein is CASSAVKASNTGELFF. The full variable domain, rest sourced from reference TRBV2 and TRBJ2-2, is EPEVTQTPSHQVTQMGQEVILRCVPISNHLYFYWYRQILGQKVEFLVSFYNNEISEKSEIFDDQFSVERPDGSNFTLKIRSTKLEDSAMYFCASSAVKASNTGELFFGEGSRLTVL.

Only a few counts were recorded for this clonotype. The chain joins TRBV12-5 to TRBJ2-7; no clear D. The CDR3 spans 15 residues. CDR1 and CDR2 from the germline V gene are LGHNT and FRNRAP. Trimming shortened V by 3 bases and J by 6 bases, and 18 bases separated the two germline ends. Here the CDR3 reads CASGFYLGLLGEQYF. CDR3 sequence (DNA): TGTGCTAGTGGTTTCTACTTAGGTTTGCTTGGCGAGCAGTACTTC.

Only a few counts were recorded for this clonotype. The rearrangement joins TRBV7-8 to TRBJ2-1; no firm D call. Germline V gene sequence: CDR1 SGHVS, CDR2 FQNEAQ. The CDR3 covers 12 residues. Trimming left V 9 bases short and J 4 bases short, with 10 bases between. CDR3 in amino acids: CASQPGYNEQFF. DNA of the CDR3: TGTGCCAGTCAGCCCGGGTACAATGAGCAGTTCTTC.

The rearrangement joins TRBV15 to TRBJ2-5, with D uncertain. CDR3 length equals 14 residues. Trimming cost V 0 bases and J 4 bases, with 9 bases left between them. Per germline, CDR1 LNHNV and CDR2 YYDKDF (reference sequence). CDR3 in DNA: TGTGCCACCAGCAGAGATAAGGGAAGAGAGACCCAGTACTTC. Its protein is CATSRDKGRETQYF.

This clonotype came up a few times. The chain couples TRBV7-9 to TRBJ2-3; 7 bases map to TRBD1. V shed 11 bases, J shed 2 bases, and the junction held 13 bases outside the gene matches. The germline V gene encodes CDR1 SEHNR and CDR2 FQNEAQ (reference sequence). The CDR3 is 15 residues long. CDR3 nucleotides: TGTGCCGGGCGTATCTGGGACAGCTACACAGATACGCAGTATTTT. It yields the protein CAGRIWDSYTDTQYF.

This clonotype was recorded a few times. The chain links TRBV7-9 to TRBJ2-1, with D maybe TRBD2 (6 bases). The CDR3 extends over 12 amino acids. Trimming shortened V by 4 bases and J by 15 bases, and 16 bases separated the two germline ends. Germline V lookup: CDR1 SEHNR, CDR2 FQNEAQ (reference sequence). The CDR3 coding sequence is TGTGCCAGCAGCTCCGAAGCGGGTCGGTGGTTCTTC. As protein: CASSSEAGRWFF.

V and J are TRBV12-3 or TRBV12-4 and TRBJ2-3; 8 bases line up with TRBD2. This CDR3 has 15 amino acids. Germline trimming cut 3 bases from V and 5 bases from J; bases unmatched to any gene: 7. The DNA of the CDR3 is TGTGCCAGCAGTTTGACATCGGGGGGGGGAGATACGCAGTATTTT. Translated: CASSLTSGGGDTQYF.

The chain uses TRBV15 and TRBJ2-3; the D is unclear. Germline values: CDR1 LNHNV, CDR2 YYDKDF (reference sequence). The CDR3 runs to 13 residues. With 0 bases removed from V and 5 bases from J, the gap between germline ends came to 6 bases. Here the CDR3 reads CATSRELVDTQYF. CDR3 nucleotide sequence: TGTGCCACCAGCAGAGAACTTGTAGATACGCAGTATTTT.

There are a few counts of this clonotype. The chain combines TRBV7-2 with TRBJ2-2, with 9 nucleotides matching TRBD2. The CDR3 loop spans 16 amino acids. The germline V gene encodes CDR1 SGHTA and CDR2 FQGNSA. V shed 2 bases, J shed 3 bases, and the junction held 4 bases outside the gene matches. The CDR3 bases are TGTGCCAGCAGCTTACCCGGCGGGAGGGACACCGGGGAGCTGTTTTTT. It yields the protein CASSLPGGRDTGELFF.

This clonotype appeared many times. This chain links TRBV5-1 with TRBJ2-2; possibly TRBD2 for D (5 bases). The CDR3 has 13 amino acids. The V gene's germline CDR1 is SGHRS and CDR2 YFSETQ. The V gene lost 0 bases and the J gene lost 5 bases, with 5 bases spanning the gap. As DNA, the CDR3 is TGCGCCAGCAGCTTGGAGCGGACCGGGGAGCTGTTTTTT. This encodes CASSLERTGELFF. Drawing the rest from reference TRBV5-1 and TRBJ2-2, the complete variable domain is KAGVTQTPRYLIKTRGQQVTLSCSPISGHRSVSWYQQTPGQGLQFLFEYFSETQRNKGNFPGRFSGRQFSNSRSEMNVSTLELGDSALYLCASSLERTGELFFGEGSRLTVL.

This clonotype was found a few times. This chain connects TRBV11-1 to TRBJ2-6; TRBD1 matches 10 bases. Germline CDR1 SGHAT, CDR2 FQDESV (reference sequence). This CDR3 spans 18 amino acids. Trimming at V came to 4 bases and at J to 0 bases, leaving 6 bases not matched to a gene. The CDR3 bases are TGTGCCAGCAGCTACCATCGGACAGGGGGCTCTGGGGCCAACGTCCTGACTTTC. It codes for CASSYHRTGGSGANVLTF.

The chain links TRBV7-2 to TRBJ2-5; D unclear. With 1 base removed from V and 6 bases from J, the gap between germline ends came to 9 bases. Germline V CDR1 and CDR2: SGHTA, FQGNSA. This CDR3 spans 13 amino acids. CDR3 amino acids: CASSLVWVQTQYF. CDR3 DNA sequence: TGTGCCAGCAGCTTAGTATGGGTGCAGACCCAGTACTTC.

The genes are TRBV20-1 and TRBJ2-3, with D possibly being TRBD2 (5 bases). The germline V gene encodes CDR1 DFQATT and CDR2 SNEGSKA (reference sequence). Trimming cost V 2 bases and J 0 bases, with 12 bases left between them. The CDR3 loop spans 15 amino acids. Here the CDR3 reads CSARPPRESTDTQYF. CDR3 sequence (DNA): TGCAGTGCTAGACCCCCGAGGGAGAGCACAGATACGCAGTATTTT.

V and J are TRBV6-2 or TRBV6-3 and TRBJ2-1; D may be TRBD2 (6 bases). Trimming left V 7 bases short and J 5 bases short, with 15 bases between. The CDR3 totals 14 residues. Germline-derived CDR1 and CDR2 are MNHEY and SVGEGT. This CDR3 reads CASTGPGGDNEQFF. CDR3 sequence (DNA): TGTGCCAGCACCGGTCCCGGAGGGGACAATGAGCAGTTCTTC.

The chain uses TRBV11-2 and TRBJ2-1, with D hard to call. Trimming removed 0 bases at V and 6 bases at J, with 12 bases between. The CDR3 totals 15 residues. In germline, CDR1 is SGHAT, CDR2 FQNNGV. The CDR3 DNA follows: TGTGCCAGCAGCTTAGATCTCATGGCAGGCAATGAGCAGTTCTTC. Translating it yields CASSLDLMAGNEQFF.

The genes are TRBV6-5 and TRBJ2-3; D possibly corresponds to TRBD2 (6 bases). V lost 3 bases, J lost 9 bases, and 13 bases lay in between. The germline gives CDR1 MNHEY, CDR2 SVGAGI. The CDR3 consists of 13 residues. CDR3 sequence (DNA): TGTGCCAGCAGTTATAGGCGGGACGGGACGCAGTATTTT. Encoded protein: CASSYRRDGTQYF.

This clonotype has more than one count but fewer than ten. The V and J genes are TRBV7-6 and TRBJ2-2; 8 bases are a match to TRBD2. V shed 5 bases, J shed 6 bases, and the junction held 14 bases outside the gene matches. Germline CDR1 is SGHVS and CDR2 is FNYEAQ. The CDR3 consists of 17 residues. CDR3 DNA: TGTGCCAGCAGCACAAACGCTCGGTTAGCGGGGTCCGGGGAGCTGTTTTTT. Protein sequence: CASSTNARLAGSGELFF.

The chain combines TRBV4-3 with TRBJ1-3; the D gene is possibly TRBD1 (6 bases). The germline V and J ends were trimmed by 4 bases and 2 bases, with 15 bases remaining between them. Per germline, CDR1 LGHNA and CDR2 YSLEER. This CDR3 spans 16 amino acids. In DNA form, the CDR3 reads TGCGCCAGCAGCCTCCGACAGGCGGGAGCTGGAAACACCATATATTTT. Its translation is CASSLRQAGAGNTIYF.

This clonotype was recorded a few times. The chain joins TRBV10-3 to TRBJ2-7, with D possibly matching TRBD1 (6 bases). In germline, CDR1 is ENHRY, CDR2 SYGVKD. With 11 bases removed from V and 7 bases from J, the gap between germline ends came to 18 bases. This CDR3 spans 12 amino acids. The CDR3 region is CAHRAQGGEQYF. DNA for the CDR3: TGTGCCCACAGGGCGCAGGGTGGAGAGCAGTACTTC.

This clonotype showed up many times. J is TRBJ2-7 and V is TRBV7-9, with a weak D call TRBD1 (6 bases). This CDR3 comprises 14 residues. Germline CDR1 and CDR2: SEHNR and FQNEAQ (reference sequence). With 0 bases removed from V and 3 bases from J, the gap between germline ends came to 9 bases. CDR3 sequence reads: CASSLAGDNYEQYF. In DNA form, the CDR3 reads TGTGCCAGCAGCTTAGCTGGGGACAACTACGAGCAGTACTTC.

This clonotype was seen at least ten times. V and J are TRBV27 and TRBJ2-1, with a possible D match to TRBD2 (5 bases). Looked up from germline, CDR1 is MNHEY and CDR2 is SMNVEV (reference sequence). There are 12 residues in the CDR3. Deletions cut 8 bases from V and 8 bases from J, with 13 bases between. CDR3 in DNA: TGTGCCAGCGAGGGCGATTTGGATGAGCAGTTCTTC. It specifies CASEGDLDEQFF.

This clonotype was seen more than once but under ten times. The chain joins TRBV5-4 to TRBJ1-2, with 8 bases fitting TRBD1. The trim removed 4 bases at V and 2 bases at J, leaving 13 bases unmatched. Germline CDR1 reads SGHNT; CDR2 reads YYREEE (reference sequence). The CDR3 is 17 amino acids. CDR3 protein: CASSPLGQSGGNYGYTF. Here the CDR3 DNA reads TGTGCCAGCAGCCCCCTCGGGCAGTCAGGGGGCAACTATGGCTACACCTTC.

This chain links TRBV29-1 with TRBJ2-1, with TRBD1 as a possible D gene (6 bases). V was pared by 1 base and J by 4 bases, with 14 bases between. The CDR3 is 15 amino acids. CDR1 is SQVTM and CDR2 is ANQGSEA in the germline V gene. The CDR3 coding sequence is TGCAGCGTTGAAGCCACAGGGTTCTTATACAATGAGCAGTTCTTC. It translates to CSVEATGFLYNEQFF.

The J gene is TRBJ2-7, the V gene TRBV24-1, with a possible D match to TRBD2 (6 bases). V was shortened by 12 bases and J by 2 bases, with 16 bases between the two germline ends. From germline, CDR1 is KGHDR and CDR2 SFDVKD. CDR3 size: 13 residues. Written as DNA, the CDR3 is TGTGCCCCGGAGGGGCCGGACACCTACGAGCAGTACTTC. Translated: CAPEGPDTYEQYF.

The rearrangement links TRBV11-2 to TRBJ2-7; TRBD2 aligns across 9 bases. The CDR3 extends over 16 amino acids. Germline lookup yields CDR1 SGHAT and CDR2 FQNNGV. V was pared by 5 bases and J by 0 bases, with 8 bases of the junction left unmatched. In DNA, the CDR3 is TGTGCCAGCAGCCCCGCTAGCGGGACGATCTCCTACGAGCAGTACTTC. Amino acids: CASSPASGTISYEQYF. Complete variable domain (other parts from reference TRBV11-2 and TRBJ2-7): EAGVAQSPRYKIIEKRQSVAFWCNPISGHATLYWYQQILGQGPKLLIQFQNNGVVDDSQLPKDRFSAERLKGVDSTLKIQPAKLEDSAVYLCASSPASGTISYEQYFGPGTRLTVT.

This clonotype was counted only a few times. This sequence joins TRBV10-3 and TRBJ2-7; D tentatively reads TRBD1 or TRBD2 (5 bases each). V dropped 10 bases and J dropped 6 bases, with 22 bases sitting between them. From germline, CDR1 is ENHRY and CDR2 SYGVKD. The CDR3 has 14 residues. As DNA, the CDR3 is TGTGCCACCTTATCACGGGACGCAAAACCCGAGCAGTACTTC. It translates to CATLSRDAKPEQYF.

The CDR3, as DNA: TGTGCCAGCTCACCCCTACTAGCGGGGGACTACAATGAGCAGTTCTTC. Translated, it gives CASSPLLAGDYNEQFF. The chain employs TRBV18 and TRBJ2-1, with 11 nucleotides matching TRBD2. CDR3 length: 16 amino acids. Trimming at V came to 3 bases and at J to 3 bases, leaving 4 bases not matched to a gene. From germline, CDR1 is KGHSH and CDR2 LQKENI.

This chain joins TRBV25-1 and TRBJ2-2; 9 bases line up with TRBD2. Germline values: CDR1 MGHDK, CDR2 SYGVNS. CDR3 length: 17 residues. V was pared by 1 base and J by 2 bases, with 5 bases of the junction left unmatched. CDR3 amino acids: CASSECGGRANTGELFF. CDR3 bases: TGTGCCAGCAGTGAATGCGGCGGGAGGGCCAACACCGGGGAGCTGTTTTTT. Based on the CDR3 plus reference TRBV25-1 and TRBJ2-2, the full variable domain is EADIYQTPRYLVIGTGKKITLECSQTMGHDKMYWYQQDPGMELHLIHYSYGVNSTEKGDLSSESTVSRIRTEHFPLTLESARPSHTSQYLCASSECGGRANTGELFFGEGSRLTVL.

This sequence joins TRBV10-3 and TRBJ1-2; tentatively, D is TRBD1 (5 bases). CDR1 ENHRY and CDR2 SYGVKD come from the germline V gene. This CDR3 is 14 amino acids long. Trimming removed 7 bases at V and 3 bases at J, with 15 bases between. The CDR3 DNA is TGTGCCATCAAGGGGCAAGGGGCATACTATGGCTACACCTTC. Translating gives CAIKGQGAYYGYTF.

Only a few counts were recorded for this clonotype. This chain's CDR3 is CASSLAWLRGRGTEAFF. The CDR3 DNA follows: TGTGCCAGCAGCTTGGCCTGGTTGAGGGGGCGAGGAACTGAAGCTTTCTTT. The genes are TRBV5-5 and TRBJ1-1; 7 bases are shared with TRBD1. V lost 0 bases, J lost 5 bases, and 13 bases stayed unmatched. The CDR3 totals 17 residues. Germline loops: CDR1 SGHKS, CDR2 YYEKEE (reference sequence).